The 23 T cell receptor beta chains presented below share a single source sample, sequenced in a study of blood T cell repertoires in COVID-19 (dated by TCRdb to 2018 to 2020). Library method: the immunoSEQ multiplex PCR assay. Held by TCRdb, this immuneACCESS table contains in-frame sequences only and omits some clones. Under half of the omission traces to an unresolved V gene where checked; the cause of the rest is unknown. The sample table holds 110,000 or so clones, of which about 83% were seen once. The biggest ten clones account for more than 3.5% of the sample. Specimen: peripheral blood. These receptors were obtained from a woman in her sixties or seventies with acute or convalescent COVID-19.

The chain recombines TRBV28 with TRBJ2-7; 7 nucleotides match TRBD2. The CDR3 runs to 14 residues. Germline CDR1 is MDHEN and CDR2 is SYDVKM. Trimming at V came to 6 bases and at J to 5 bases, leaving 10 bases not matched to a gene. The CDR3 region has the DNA TGTGCCAGCAGCCCCTTGCGGGAGAGCCACGAGCAGTACTTC. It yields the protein CASSPLRESHEQYF.

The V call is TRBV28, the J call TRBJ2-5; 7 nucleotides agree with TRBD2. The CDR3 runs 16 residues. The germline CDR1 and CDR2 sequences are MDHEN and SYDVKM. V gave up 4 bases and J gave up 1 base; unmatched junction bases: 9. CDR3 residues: CASSSPTSARQETQYF. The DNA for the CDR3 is TGTGCCAGCAGTTCCCCAACTAGCGCTCGCCAAGAGACCCAGTACTTC.

The CDR3 DNA follows: TGTGCCAGCAGTTACCAGGGATCTCGCACAGATACGCAGTATTTT. The encoded protein is CASSYQGSRTDTQYF. The rearrangement joins TRBV6-6 to TRBJ2-3; tentative D call: TRBD1 (5 bases). CDR1 and CDR2 (germline): MNHNY, SVGAGI (reference sequence). The CDR3 runs 15 residues. Trimming pared 2 bases from V and 1 base from J, leaving 10 bases between.

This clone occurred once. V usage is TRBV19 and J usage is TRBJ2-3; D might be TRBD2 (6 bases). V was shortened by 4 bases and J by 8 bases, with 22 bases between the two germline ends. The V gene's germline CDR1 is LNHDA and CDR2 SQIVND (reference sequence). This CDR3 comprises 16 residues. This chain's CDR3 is CASSTRGSSAAGTQYF. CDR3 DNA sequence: TGTGCCAGTAGTACCCGGGGGAGTTCAGCGGCTGGTACGCAGTATTTT.

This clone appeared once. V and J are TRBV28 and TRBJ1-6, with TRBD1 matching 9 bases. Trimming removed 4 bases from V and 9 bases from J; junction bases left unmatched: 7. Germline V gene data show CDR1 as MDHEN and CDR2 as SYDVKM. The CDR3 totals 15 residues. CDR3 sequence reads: CASSWGDREGSPLHF. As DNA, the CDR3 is TGTGCCAGCAGTTGGGGGGACAGGGAGGGTTCACCCCTCCACTTT.

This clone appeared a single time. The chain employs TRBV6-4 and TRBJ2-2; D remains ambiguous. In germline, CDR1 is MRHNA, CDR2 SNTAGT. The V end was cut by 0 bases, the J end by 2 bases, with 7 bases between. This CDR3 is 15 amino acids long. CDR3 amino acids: CASSDSAKNTGELFF. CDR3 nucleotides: TGTGCCAGCAGTGACTCCGCGAAAAACACCGGGGAGCTGTTTTTT.

The DNA for the CDR3 is TGCGCCAGCAGCTTCCTTACCGGGACAGCTATGGACTACACCTTC. This codes for CASSFLTGTAMDYTF. The genes are TRBV5-1 and TRBJ1-2, with 7 nucleotides matching TRBD1. The CDR3 is 15 residues long. V was pared by 2 bases and J by 10 bases, with 14 bases of the junction left unmatched. Per germline, CDR1 SGHRS and CDR2 YFSETQ.

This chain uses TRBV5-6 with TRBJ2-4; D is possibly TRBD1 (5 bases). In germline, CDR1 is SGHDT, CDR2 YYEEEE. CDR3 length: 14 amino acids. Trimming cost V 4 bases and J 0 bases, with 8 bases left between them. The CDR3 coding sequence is TGTGCCAGCAGCGACCAGGGAGCCAAAAACATTCAGTACTTC. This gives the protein CASSDQGAKNIQYF.

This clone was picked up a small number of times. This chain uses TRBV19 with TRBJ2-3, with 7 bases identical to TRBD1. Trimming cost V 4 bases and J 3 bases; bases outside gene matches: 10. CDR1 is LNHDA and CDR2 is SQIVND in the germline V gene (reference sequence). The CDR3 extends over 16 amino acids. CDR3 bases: TGTGCCAGTAGTAGCAGACAGGGAGTGAGGACAGATACGCAGTATTTT. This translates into CASSSRQGVRTDTQYF.

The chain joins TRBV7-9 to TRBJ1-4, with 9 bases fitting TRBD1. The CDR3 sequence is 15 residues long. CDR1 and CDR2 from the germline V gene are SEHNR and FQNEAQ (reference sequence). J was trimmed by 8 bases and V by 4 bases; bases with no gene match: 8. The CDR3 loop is CASSYGTGKGEKLFF. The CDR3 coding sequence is TGTGCCAGCAGCTACGGGACAGGGAAGGGAGAAAAACTGTTTTTT.

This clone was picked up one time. CDR3 DNA: TGTGCCAGCAGCCCGGCACAGGGCCACACTGAAGCTTTCTTT. Protein sequence: CASSPAQGHTEAFF. The chain joins TRBV7-9 to TRBJ1-1; perhaps TRBD1 as D (6 bases). Germline CDR1 is SEHNR and CDR2 is FQNEAQ (reference sequence). V lost 5 bases and J 3 bases, leaving 13 bases between the germline ends. This CDR3 spans 14 amino acids.

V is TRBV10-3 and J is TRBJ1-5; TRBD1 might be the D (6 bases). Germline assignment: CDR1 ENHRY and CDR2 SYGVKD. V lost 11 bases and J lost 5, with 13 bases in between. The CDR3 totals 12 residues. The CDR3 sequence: CAVQGTDQPQHF. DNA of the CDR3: TGTGCCGTGCAGGGGACGGATCAGCCCCAGCATTTT.

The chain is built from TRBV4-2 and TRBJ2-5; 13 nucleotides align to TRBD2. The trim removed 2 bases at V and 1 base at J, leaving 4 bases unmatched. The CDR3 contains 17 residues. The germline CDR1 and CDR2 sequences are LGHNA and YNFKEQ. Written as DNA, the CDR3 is TGTGCCAGCAGCCAACAGGGGACTAGCGGGATCCAAGAGACCCAGTACTTC. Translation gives CASSQQGTSGIQETQYF.

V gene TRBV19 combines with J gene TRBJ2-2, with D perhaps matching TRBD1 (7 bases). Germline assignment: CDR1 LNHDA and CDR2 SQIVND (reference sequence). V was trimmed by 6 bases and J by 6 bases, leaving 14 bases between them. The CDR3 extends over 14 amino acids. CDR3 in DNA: TGTGCCAGTAGCTCCCAGGGGGGCGCCGGGGAGCTGTTTTTT. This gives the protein CASSSQGGAGELFF.

In DNA, the CDR3 is TGTGCCAGCAGCTCGCTCGGGGGGGTAGGAGAGACCCAGTACTTC. This gives the protein CASSSLGGVGETQYF. The gene calls are TRBV7-7 and TRBJ2-5; TRBD2 matches 8 bases. The J segment lost 4 bases and the V segment lost 4 bases, leaving 8 bases of the junction unmatched. CDR1 is SSHAT and CDR2 is FNYEAQ in the germline V gene (reference sequence). This CDR3 region has 15 residues.

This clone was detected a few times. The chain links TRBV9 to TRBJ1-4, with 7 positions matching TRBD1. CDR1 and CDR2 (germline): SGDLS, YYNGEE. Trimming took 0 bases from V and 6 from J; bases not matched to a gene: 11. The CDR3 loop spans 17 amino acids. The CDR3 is CASSVAQGIQGDEKLFF. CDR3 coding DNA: TGTGCCAGCAGCGTAGCGCAGGGGATTCAGGGGGATGAAAAACTGTTTTTT.

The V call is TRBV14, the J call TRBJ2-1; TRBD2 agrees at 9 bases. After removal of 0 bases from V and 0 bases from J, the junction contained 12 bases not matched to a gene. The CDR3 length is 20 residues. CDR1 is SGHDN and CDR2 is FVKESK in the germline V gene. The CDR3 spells CASSQDSLAGCRCSYNEQFF. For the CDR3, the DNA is TGTGCCAGCAGCCAAGATTCCCTAGCGGGGTGCCGATGCTCCTACAATGAGCAGTTCTTC.

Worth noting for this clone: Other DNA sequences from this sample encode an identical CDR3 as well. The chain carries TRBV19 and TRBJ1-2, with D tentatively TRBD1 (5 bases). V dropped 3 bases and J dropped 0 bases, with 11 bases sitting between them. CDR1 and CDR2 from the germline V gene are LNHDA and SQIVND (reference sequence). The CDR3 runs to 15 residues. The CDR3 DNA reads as TGTGCCAGTAGTATTTTGGGGGGGTCTAACTATGGCTACACCTTC. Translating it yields CASSILGGSNYGYTF.

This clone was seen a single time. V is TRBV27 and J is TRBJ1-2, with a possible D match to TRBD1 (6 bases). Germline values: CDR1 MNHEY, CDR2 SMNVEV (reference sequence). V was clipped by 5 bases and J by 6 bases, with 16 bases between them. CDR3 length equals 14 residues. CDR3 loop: CASSPRGGWDGYTF. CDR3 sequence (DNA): TGTGCCAGCAGTCCCCGGGGGGGCTGGGATGGCTACACCTTC.

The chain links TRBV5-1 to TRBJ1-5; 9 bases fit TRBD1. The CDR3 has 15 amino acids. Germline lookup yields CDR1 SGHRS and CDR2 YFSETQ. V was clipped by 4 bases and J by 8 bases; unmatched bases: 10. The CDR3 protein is CASSQQGQGSEPQHF. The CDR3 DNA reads TGCGCCAGCAGCCAACAGGGACAGGGAAGTGAGCCCCAGCATTTT. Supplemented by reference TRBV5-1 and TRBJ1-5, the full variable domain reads KAGVTQTPRYLIKTRGQQVTLSCSPISGHRSVSWYQQTPGQGLQFLFEYFSETQRNKGNFPGRFSGRQFSNSRSEMNVSTLELGDSALYLCASSQQGQGSEPQHFGDGTRLSIL.

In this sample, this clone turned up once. Here the CDR3 reads CASSSQQGAPGYTF. CDR3 in DNA: TGCGCCAGCAGCTCGCAACAGGGGGCGCCTGGCTACACCTTC. The chain recombines TRBV4-1 with TRBJ1-2, with 9 bases fitting TRBD1. The V segment lost 5 bases and the J segment 7 bases; nucleotides outside the gene matches: 8. The CDR3 spans 14 residues. From germline, CDR1 is MGHRA and CDR2 YSYEKL.

The CDR3 DNA sequence: TGTGCCAGCAGCTTTCCAGCGAACACCGGGGAGCTGTTTTTT. Translated: CASSFPANTGELFF. The V call is TRBV7-9, the J call TRBJ2-2; D is undetermined. V shed 3 bases and J shed 0 bases, with 5 bases lying between them. There are 14 residues in the CDR3. In germline, CDR1 is SEHNR, CDR2 FQNEAQ (reference sequence).

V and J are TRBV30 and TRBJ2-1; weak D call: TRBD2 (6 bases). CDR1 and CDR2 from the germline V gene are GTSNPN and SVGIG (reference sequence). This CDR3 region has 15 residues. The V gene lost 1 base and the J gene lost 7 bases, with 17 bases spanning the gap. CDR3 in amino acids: CAWSDFAGLRNEQFF. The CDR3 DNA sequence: TGTGCCTGGAGTGACTTTGCGGGACTGAGGAATGAGCAGTTCTTC.